This T cell receptor (beta chain) was observed in a study of T cells in pancreatic ductal adenocarcinoma. No neoadjuvant therapy was given to the selected pancreatic ductal adenocarcinoma patients before their surgery. TCRdb's table, derived via immunoSEQ multiplex PCR, lists solely in-frame clones and lacks some. The data hold around 100,000 clones, with 90% to 95% observed a single time. In regard to this clone: Its antigen is unknown.

The CDR3 has 15 amino acids. Germline CDR1 is MNHEY and CDR2 is SVGAGI. Germline trimming cut 7 bases from V and 4 bases from J; bases unmatched to any gene: 7. Whole-study results and caveats: Compared with tumor, blood showed more total productive templates and around 8-fold more clonotypes.

This receptor was obtained from a human donor with pancreatic ductal adenocarcinoma. Sequenced: PBMCs. The chain carries TRBV6-5 and TRBJ1-6, with 7 bases matching TRBD1. The CDR3, as DNA: TGTGCCAGCACAAGGACAGGTCTTTATAATTCACCCCTCCACTTT. Amino acids: CASTRTGLYNSPLHF.